This T cell receptor (beta chain) was identified during a study of Ad26.COV2.S vaccination and SARS-CoV-2 variants (dated by TCRdb to the early 2020s). For context, the study as a whole: Vaccine-arm donors came from COV1001, a multicentre, randomized, double-blind, placebo-controlled phase I-IIa trial of Ad26.COV2.S in healthy adults. Ad26.COV2.S was administered intramuscularly at 5 x 10^10 or 1 x 10^11 viral particles, either as a single shot or as two shots given 56 days apart. TCRbeta repertoire sequencing was used to assess the specificity and breadth of SARS-CoV-2-reactive T cell receptors after Ad26.COV2.S vaccination. A total of roughly 30 samples were included in the TCR-sequenced set, comprising approximately 20 Ad26.COV2.S vaccine recipients, 5 placebo recipients and 8 SARS-CoV-2 convalescent individuals. Participants in the trial were split at random into five groups of five each, receiving low-dose or high-dose Ad26.COV2.S once or twice, or else placebo on both occasions. Blinding of investigators to trial group allocation was maintained during experiments and outcome assessment. The investigation overall reported the following: Compared with placebo recipients, Ad26.COV2.S recipients showed higher spike-specific TCR breadth (P = 0.0014). Comparable non-spike TCR breadth was observed between vaccine and placebo recipients, consistent with only spike being contained in the vaccine. The authors noted that the TCR breadth and depth analyses may have underestimated total T cell responses. After vaccination, substantial breadth of spike-specific CD8+ and CD4+ T cell responses was reported. Comparing responses between vaccine doses or regimens was not something the study was powered to do.

On this clone: This receptor's antigen is unknown. No clone much larger than this one lies a single base away; base qualities are absent.

The CDR3 spans 15 residues, from the cysteine through the phenylalanine. Just the 45-base CDR3 DNA is kept, in frame starting at base 1. Between the V and J ends, shortened by 5 bases and 6 bases respectively, the junction contains 20 bases. In the germline V gene, CDR1 corresponds to SNHLY and CDR2 to FYNNEI. What the treatment or condition label conveys for this sample: over 15 received Ad26.COV2.S at low or high dose, single or two shots; a few received placebo; per-sample allocation not given. For vaccine and placebo recipients, the sequenced repertoires came from samples collected on day 63 after the first injection. Between 29 July and 7 August 2020, Cohort 1b enrolled approximately 26 adults aged 18-55 years at one site in Boston, USA. As a vaccine, Ad26.COV2.S was a replication-incompetent adenovirus type 26 vector that expressed a prefusion-stabilized SARS-CoV-2 spike protein derived from the original Wuhan strain.

The immunoSEQ Assay was used to sequence TCRbeta CDR3 regions. After extraction, genomic DNA underwent amplification by bias-controlled multiplex PCR, followed by high-throughput sequencing. In the source study's methods: To quantify the absolute abundance of each unique TCRbeta CDR3 region, sequences were collapsed and filtered. T cell fraction was estimated by normalization of TCRbeta template counts to usable DNA, with usable DNA being measured through amplification of reference genes present in all nucleated cells. Repertoire TCRs were annotated as SARS-CoV-2-specific by exact matching of V gene, CDR3 amino acid sequence and J gene to a known reactive TCR set. MIRA supplied the reference SARS-CoV-2 TCR set, which was filtered for enrichment in COVID-19-positive ImmuneCODE repertoires so that public or cross-reactive TCRs were removed. Based on the MIRA antigens, annotated TCRs were further analysed at the level of specific ORF or position within ORF. Breadth was defined as annotated unique rearrangements over total unique productive rearrangements; depth was the summed frequency of those rearrangements. Two-sided Wilcoxon rank-sum tests were used to compare TCR breadth between groups. TCRdb took this table from immuneACCESS and kept in-frame rearrangements with V and J called. Such tables lack part of the clones; where checked against another copy, unresolved V genes explain under half of the gap, and the rest is unexplained. V and J calls and clone size come straight from that table; D and trimming were deduced from the DNA. The sample profile shows over 450,000 clones; roughly nine tenths of them were found once. The ten top clones hold approximately 1.7% of the sample.

The sequence joins TRBV2 to TRBJ2-7; TRBD1 is a possible D gene, resting on 5 matching bases. Source: peripheral blood, taken in a trial of Ad26.COV2.S vaccine versus placebo. The receptor comes from a person between 18 and 65 years old who received the Ad26.COV2.S COVID-19 vaccine or a placebo. In nucleotides, the sequence is TGTGCCAGCAGTAACTTAGGGGCCGGAACGATCGAGCAGTACTTC. Translated, it reads CASSNLGAGTIEQYF.